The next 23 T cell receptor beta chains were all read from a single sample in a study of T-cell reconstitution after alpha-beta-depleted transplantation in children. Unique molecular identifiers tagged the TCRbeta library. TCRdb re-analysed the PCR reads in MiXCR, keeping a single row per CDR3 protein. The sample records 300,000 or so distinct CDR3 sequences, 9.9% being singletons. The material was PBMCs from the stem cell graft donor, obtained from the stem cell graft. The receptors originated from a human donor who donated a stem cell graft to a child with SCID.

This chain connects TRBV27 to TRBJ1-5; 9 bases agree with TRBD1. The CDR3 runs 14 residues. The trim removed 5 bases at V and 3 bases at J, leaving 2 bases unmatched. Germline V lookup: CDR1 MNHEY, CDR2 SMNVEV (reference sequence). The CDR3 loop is CASSGTGFNQPQHF. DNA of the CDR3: TGTGCCAGCAGTGGGACAGGGTTCAATCAGCCCCAGCATTTT.

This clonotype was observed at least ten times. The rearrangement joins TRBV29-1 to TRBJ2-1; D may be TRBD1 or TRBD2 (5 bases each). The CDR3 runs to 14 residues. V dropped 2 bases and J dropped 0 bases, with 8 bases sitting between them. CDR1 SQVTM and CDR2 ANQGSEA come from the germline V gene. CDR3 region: CSVERDLSYNEQFF. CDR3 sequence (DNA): TGCAGCGTTGAAAGGGACCTCTCCTACAATGAGCAGTTCTTC.

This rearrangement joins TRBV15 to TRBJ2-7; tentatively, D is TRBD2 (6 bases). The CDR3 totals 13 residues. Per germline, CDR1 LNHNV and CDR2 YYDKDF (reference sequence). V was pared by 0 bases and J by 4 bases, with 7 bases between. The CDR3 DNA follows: TGTGCCACCAGCAGAGATGCGGGGTACGAGCAGTACTTC. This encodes CATSRDAGYEQYF.

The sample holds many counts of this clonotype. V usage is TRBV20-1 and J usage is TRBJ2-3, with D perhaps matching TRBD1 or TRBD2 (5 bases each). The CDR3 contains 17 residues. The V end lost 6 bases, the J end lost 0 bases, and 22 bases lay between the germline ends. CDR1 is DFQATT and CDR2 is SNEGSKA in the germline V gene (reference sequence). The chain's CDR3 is CSAPDNGGTASTDTQYF. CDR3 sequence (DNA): TGCAGTGCGCCAGATAATGGGGGAACGGCTAGCACAGATACGCAGTATTTT.

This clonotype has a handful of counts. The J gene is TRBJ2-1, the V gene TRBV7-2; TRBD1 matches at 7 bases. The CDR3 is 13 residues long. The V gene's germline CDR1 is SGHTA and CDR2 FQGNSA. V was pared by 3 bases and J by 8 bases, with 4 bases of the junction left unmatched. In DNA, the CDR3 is TGTGCCAGCAGCTTCCTGACAGGGCATGAGCAGTTCTTC. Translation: CASSFLTGHEQFF.

The CDR3, as DNA: TGTGCCAGCAGCTTAAAGGGCTCAAACACCGGGGAGCTGTTTTTT. It codes for CASSLKGSNTGELFF. The V call is TRBV7-3, the J call TRBJ2-2, with D unresolved. This CDR3 comprises 15 residues. Germline assignment: CDR1 SGHTA and CDR2 FQGTGA. V was cut by 1 base and J by 2 bases, with 8 bases left in between.

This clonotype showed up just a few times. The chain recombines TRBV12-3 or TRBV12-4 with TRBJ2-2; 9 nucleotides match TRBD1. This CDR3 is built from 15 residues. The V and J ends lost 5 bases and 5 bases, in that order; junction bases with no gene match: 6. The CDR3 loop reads CASSGTGIRTGELFF. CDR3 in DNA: TGTGCCAGCAGTGGGACAGGGATTCGAACCGGGGAGCTGTTTTTT.

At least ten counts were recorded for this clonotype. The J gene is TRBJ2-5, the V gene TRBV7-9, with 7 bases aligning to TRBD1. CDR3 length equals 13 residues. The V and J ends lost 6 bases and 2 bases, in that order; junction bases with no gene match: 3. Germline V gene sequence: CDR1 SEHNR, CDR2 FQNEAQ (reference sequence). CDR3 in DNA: TGTGCCAGCAGTCGGGACAGTCAAGAGACCCAGTACTTC. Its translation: CASSRDSQETQYF.

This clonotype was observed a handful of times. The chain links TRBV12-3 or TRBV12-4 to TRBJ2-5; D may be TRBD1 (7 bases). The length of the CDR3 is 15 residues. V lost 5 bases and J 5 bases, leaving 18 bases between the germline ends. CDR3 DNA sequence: TGTGCCAGCAGTGTGGGCAGGGGGGACGGGGAGACCCAGTACTTC. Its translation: CASSVGRGDGETQYF.

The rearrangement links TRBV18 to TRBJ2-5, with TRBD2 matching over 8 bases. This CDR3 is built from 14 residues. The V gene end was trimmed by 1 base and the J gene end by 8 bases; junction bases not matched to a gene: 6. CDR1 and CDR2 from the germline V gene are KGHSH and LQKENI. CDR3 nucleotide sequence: TGTGCCAGCTCACCACTCGACCGGGGGGGAACCCAGTACTTC. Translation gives CASSPLDRGGTQYF.

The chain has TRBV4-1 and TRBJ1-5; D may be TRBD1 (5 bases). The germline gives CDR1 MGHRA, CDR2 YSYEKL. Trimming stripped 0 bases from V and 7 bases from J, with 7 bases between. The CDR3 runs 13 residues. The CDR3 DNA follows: TGCGCCAGCAGCCAAGACAGGGAACAGCCCCAGCATTTT. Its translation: CASSQDREQPQHF.

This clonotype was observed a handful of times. The CDR3: CASATLPQDNEQFF. In DNA, the CDR3 is TGTGCCAGCGCGACCCTCCCGCAGGACAATGAGCAGTTCTTC. The chain has TRBV12-3 or TRBV12-4 and TRBJ2-1; no definite D call. This CDR3 is built from 14 residues. Trimming took off 8 bases at V and 5 bases at J, with 16 bases between the two ends.

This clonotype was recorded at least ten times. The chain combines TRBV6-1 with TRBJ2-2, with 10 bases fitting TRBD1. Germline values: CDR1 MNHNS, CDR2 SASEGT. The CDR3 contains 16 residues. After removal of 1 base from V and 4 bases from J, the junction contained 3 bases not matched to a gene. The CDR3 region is CASSEGTGGFTGELFF. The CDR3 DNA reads TGTGCCAGCAGTGAAGGGACAGGGGGGTTCACCGGGGAGCTGTTTTTT.

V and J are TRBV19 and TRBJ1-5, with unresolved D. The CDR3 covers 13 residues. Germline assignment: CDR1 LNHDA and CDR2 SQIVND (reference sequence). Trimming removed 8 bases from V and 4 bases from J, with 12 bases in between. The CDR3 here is CASSPVKNQPQHF. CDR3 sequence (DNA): TGTGCCAGTTCGCCAGTAAAAAATCAGCCCCAGCATTTT.

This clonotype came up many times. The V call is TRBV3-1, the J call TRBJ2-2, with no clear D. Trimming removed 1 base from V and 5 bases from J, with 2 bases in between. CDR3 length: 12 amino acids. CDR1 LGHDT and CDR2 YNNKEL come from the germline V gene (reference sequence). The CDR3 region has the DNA TGTGCCAGCAGCCAAGGAACCGGGGAGCTGTTTTTT. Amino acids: CASSQGTGELFF.

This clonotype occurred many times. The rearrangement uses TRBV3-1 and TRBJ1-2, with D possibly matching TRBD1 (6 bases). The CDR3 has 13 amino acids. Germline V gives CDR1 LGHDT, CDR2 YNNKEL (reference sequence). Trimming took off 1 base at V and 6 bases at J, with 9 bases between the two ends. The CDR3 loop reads CASSQAGDNGYTF. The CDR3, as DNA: TGTGCCAGCAGCCAAGCAGGGGATAATGGCTACACCTTC.

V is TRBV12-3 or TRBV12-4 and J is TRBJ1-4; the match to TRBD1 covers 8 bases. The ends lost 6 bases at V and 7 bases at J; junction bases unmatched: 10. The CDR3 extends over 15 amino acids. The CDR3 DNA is TGTGCCAGCAGCCGACAGGGGTATCGGAGTGAAAAACTGTTTTTT. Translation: CASSRQGYRSEKLFF.

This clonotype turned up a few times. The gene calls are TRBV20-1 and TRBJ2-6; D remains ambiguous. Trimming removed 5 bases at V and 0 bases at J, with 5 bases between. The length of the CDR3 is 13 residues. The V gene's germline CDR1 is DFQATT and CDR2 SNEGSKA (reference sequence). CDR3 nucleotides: TGCAGTGCTTCAATCTCTGGGGCCAACGTCCTGACTTTC. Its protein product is CSASISGANVLTF.

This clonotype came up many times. The CDR3 spells CASSLTGLGTEAFF. CDR3 in DNA: TGTGCCAGCAGCTTAACGGGTCTAGGGACTGAAGCTTTCTTT. V usage is TRBV7-2 and J usage is TRBJ1-1, with D unresolved. The CDR3 is made up of 14 amino acids. The germline V gene has CDR1 SGHTA and CDR2 FQGNSA. Trimming removed 2 bases at V and 5 bases at J, with 12 bases between.

The CDR3 here is CASSPVRWGTDTQYF. Written as DNA, the CDR3 is TGTGCCAGCAGCCCCGTGCGGTGGGGCACAGATACGCAGTATTTT. The J gene is TRBJ2-3, the V gene TRBV6-1; D not resolved. Trimming stripped 6 bases from V and 1 base from J, with 14 bases between. The CDR3 contains 15 residues. Germline V CDR1 and CDR2: MNHNS, SASEGT.

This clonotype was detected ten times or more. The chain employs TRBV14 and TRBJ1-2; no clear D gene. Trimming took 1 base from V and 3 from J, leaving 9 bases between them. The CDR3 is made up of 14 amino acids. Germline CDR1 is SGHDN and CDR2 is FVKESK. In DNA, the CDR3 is TGTGCCAGCAGCCAAGGTCCAACCCACTATGGCTACACCTTC. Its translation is CASSQGPTHYGYTF.

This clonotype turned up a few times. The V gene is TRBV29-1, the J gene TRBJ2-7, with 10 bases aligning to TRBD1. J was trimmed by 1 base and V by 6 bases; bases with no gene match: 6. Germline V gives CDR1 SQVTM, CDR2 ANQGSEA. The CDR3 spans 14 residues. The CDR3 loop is CSVAGQGTSYEQYF. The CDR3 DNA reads TGCAGCGTGGCGGGACAGGGGACTTCCTACGAGCAGTACTTC.

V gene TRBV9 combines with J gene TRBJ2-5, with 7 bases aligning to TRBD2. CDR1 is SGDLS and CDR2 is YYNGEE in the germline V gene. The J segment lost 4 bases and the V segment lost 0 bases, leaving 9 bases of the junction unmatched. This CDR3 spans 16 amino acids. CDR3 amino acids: CASSVEGGGDGETQYF. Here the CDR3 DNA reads TGTGCCAGCAGCGTAGAGGGCGGGGGAGACGGAGAGACCCAGTACTTC. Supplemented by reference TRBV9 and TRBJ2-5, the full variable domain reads DSGVTQTPKHLITATGQRVTLRCSPRSGDLSVYWYQQSLDQGLQFLIQYYNGEERAKGNILERFSAQQFPDLHSELNLSSLELGDSALYFCASSVEGGGDGETQYFGPGTRLLVL.